This T cell receptor (beta chain) is drawn from a study of T cells in Graves' hyperthyroidism and ophthalmopathy. This clonotype was found many times. Trimming cost V 1 base and J 9 bases; bases outside gene matches: 6. Germline V gene lookup returns CDR1 SGHVS and CDR2 FQNEAQ. The CDR3 is 13 residues long. Amplification targeted TCR beta CDR3 regions from RNA transcripts. HTBI primers drove first-round RT-PCR of the TCR CDR3. MiXCR was run by TCRdb on the multiplex PCR reads, yielding one entry per CDR3 protein. There are hundreds of thousands of distinct CDR3 sequences in the sample; 15% to 17% occur only once, and about 27% lies in the top ten. Those with hyperthyroidism were 18 to 65 years old, newly diagnosed, and ill for under 2 months. Each diagnosis drew on symptoms, thyroxine, TRAb, thyroid ultrasound and orbital computed tomography findings. The PBMCs were sourced from fresh peripheral blood (about 10 ml).

The gene calls are TRBV7-8 and TRBJ2-7; 7 nucleotides agree with TRBD2. Sequences were obtained from blood. The clonotype originates from a young woman with Graves' hyperthyroidism that later progressed to Graves' ophthalmopathy. This CDR3 reads CASSLGPGGGQYF. In DNA form, the CDR3 reads TGTGCCAGCAGCTTAGGGCCTGGGGGGGGGCAGTACTTC.